Below, 30 T cell receptor beta chains from the same sample are listed, as sequenced in a study of shared clonotypes between healthy human individuals. Sequencing used immunoSEQ multiplex PCR; TCRdb keeps in-frame clones, though not all of them. The sample includes roughly 640,000 clones, around 67% of them seen just once. Sequenced sample: memory CD4+ T cells sorted from blood. Subset described: CD45RA-negative fraction. The receptors originated from a woman aged 30 to 39 in good health.

This clone was counted at least ten times. The genes are TRBV18 and TRBJ1-1; tentative D call: TRBD1 (5 bases). CDR1 KGHSH and CDR2 LQKENI come from the germline V gene. This CDR3 spans 15 amino acids. V was pared by 1 base and J by 3 bases, with 12 bases between. The CDR3 coding sequence is TGTGCCAGCTCACCACTCCGGGACGGGTACACTGAAGCTTTCTTT. Protein: CASSPLRDGYTEAFF.

At least ten counts were recorded for this clone. The chain couples TRBV19 to TRBJ2-1; D may be TRBD1 (7 bases). Trimming removed 7 bases at V and 10 bases at J, with 23 bases between. This CDR3 has 15 residues. Germline V gene lookup returns CDR1 LNHDA and CDR2 SQIVND (reference sequence). CDR3 bases: TGTGCCAGTACAAGGGCGGGACAGCTTCCAACCGAGCAGTTCTTC. Amino acid sequence: CASTRAGQLPTEQFF.

The rearrangement joins TRBV7-9 to TRBJ1-1; D is ambiguous. The CDR3 contains 14 residues. Germline V CDR1 and CDR2: SEHNR, FQNEAQ (reference sequence). Trimming removed 1 base from V and 1 base from J, with 7 bases in between. CDR3 DNA sequence: TGTGCCAGCAGCTTAGAATCGGAGAACACTGAAGCTTTCTTT. The encoded protein is CASSLESENTEAFF.

The V call is TRBV6-1, the J call TRBJ1-3; D is ambiguous. There are 13 residues in the CDR3. Looked up from germline, CDR1 is MNHNS and CDR2 is SASEGT. Trimming took 2 bases from V and 9 from J, leaving 11 bases between them. As DNA, the CDR3 is TGTGCCAGCAGTGAAAGCGAGGGAGTCACCATATATTTT. As protein: CASSESEGVTIYF.

The chain links TRBV6-5 to TRBJ1-5; 8 nucleotides match TRBD1. CDR3 length: 15 amino acids. Per the germline V gene, CDR1 is MNHEY and CDR2 is SVGAGI. The V segment lost 6 bases and the J segment 7 bases; nucleotides outside the gene matches: 11. The CDR3 coding sequence is TGTGCCAGCAGCCCCTGGCAGGGGGCTACCCAGCCCCAGCATTTT. It translates to CASSPWQGATQPQHF.

The gene calls are TRBV10-3 and TRBJ2-5, with 10 bases identical to TRBD2. The CDR3 totals 15 residues. Germline CDR1 and CDR2: ENHRY and SYGVKD. Germline trimming cut 4 bases from V and 4 bases from J; bases unmatched to any gene: 6. The DNA for the CDR3 is TGTGCCATCAGTGTTGGGACTAGCGTGGGAGAGACCCAGTACTTC. Amino acid sequence: CAISVGTSVGETQYF.

The V and J genes are TRBV19 and TRBJ1-1, with 9 bases lining up with TRBD1. After removal of 8 bases from V and 5 bases from J, the junction contained 6 bases not matched to a gene. The CDR3 is 13 residues long. Germline V gene data show CDR1 as LNHDA and CDR2 as SQIVND (reference sequence). The CDR3 bases are TGTGCCAGTCGAACAGGGGGCATGACTGAAGCTTTCTTT. Its translation is CASRTGGMTEAFF.

The genes are TRBV19 and TRBJ2-1; D perhaps matches TRBD1 (8 bases). Germline CDR1 LNHDA, CDR2 SQIVND (reference sequence). The CDR3 is 13 residues long. The V end lost 5 bases, the J end lost 8 bases, and 13 bases lay between the germline ends. CDR3 amino acids: CASSVQGGHEQFF. For the CDR3, the DNA is TGTGCCAGTAGTGTACAGGGGGGGCATGAGCAGTTCTTC.

The CDR3, as DNA: TGTGCCAGTAGTACCACTAGCGGGAGAGGGAACACCGGGGAGCTGTTTTTT. Protein: CASSTTSGRGNTGELFF. This sequence joins TRBV19 and TRBJ2-2; 11 bases are a match to TRBD2. The CDR3 contains 17 residues. The junction had 5 bases not matched to a gene; V was cut back by 4 bases and J by 1 base. Germline-derived CDR1 and CDR2 are LNHDA and SQIVND (reference sequence).

The sample holds many counts of this clone. This sample also contains other DNA sequences that code for the same CDR3. The chain has TRBV4-1 and TRBJ2-1; 10 bases line up with TRBD2. Germline lookup yields CDR1 MGHRA and CDR2 YSYEKL. Trimming removed 0 bases from V and 6 bases from J; junction bases left unmatched: 8. The CDR3 totals 17 residues. CDR3 loop: CASSQDFLAGVPNEQFF. CDR3 nucleotides: TGCGCCAGCAGCCAAGACTTTCTAGCGGGAGTACCCAATGAGCAGTTCTTC.

The genes are TRBV29-1 and TRBJ2-5; 9 nucleotides match TRBD1. TRBJ2-7 matches the DNA end more closely, so the J call is doubtful. CDR3 size: 13 residues. Germline V lookup: CDR1 SQVTM, CDR2 ANQGSEA. CDR3 region: CSVPGQGIYEQYF. The CDR3 nucleotides are TGCAGCGTTCCGGGACAGGGAATCTACGAGCAGTACTTC.

The rearrangement uses TRBV7-8 and TRBJ2-7; D gene ambiguous. The germline gives CDR1 SGHVS, CDR2 FQNEAQ. V shed 2 bases and J shed 3 bases, with 11 bases lying between them. The CDR3 covers 14 residues. The DNA of the CDR3 is TGTGCCAGCAGCTTAAGCAGGACCAACTACGAGCAGTACTTC. This sequence encodes CASSLSRTNYEQYF.

This clone was counted a few times. The chain recombines TRBV2 with TRBJ2-1; possibly TRBD1 or TRBD2 for D (7 bases each). CDR3 length: 14 residues. Germline V CDR1 and CDR2: SNHLY, FYNNEI. V gave up 4 bases and J gave up 5 bases, with 12 bases separating them. The CDR3 region is CASSVQGGNNEQFF. The CDR3 DNA sequence: TGTGCCAGCAGTGTCCAGGGGGGGAACAATGAGCAGTTCTTC.

The V and J genes are TRBV4-1 and TRBJ2-3; perhaps TRBD1 as D (7 bases). CDR1 MGHRA and CDR2 YSYEKL come from the germline V gene. CDR3 length equals 17 residues. Trimming cost V 1 base and J 2 bases, with 16 bases left between them. CDR3 amino acids: CASSQGGRGEITDTQYF. The CDR3 DNA follows: TGCGCCAGCAGCCAAGGCGGCAGGGGGGAGATCACAGATACGCAGTATTTT.

The V call is TRBV7-9, the J call TRBJ2-2, with 9 bases matching TRBD2. The length of the CDR3 is 15 residues. Per the germline V gene, CDR1 is SEHNR and CDR2 is FQNEAQ (reference sequence). After removal of 0 bases from V and 6 bases from J, the junction contained 2 bases not matched to a gene. CDR3: CASSLASGRAGELFF. CDR3 nucleotide sequence: TGTGCCAGCAGCTTAGCTAGCGGGAGAGCCGGGGAGCTGTTTTTT.

As to this clone: Other DNA sequences in this sample translate to the same CDR3. V gene TRBV6-1 combines with J gene TRBJ2-5; TRBD2 might be the D (6 bases). Germline loops: CDR1 MNHNS, CDR2 SASEGT. The CDR3 is made up of 14 amino acids. Trimming left V 6 bases short and J 1 base short, with 12 bases between. CDR3 DNA: TGTGCCAGCAGGGATTTCGGGGGCCAAGAGACCCAGTACTTC. Encoded protein: CASRDFGGQETQYF.

This chain joins TRBV11-2 and TRBJ2-1; TRBD2 aligns across 9 bases. V shed 1 base, J shed 9 bases, and the junction held 10 bases outside the gene matches. This CDR3 spans 16 amino acids. Germline CDR1 SGHAT, CDR2 FQNNGV. The CDR3 DNA reads as TGTGCCAGCAGCTTAGGATTGGCGGGAGGGCCTGGTGAGCAGTTCTTC. Translation: CASSLGLAGGPGEQFF.

The chain links TRBV18 to TRBJ2-3; maybe TRBD2 (6 bases). The CDR3 contains 18 residues. Germline CDR1 reads KGHSH; CDR2 reads LQKENI. V was clipped by 3 bases and J by 0 bases, with 19 bases between them. CDR3 DNA sequence: TGTGCCAGCTCACCTAACCCCGGGGGAGCCTCTAGCACAGATACGCAGTATTTT. Translation gives CASSPNPGGASSTDTQYF.

The chain joins TRBV7-9 to TRBJ2-2; a weak D match, TRBD2 (6 bases). The V end was cut by 6 bases, the J end by 5 bases, with 19 bases between. Germline V lookup: CDR1 SEHNR, CDR2 FQNEAQ (reference sequence). CDR3 length equals 16 residues. The CDR3: CASRSAGWGGTGELFF. The CDR3 bases are TGTGCCAGCAGAAGTGCGGGGTGGGGAGGAACCGGGGAGCTGTTTTTT.

The chain uses TRBV7-9 and TRBJ1-5; perhaps TRBD1 as D (6 bases). This CDR3 has 15 amino acids. V was pared by 2 bases and J by 5 bases, with 13 bases between. Per the germline V gene, CDR1 is SEHNR and CDR2 is FQNEAQ (reference sequence). CDR3 sequence reads: CASSLTGRGYQPQHF. The CDR3 DNA sequence: TGTGCCAGCAGCTTAACGGGGAGGGGGTATCAGCCCCAGCATTTT.

The chain has TRBV7-9 and TRBJ2-2, with TRBD1 identical over 10 bases. The CDR3 contains 16 residues. Germline-derived CDR1 and CDR2 are SEHNR and FQNEAQ (reference sequence). V was pared by 5 bases and J by 6 bases, with 9 bases of the junction left unmatched. The CDR3 here is CASSTRDRGIAGELFF. DNA for the CDR3: TGTGCCAGCAGCACCCGGGACAGGGGTATCGCCGGGGAGCTGTTTTTT.

The J gene is TRBJ1-3, the V gene TRBV5-5; 9 nucleotides match TRBD1. The CDR3 is 17 residues long. From germline, CDR1 is SGHKS and CDR2 YYEKEE (reference sequence). V gave up 4 bases and J gave up 5 bases; unmatched junction bases: 13. DNA for the CDR3: TGTGCCAGCAGCCACCGTGGGGACAGGGCAACGCGAAACACCATATATTTT. Translating gives CASSHRGDRATRNTIYF.

The CDR3 sequence: CASSPTSGQPQHF. DNA of the CDR3: TGTGCCAGCAGTCCCACCTCGGGTCAGCCCCAGCATTTT. The V gene is TRBV7-8, the J gene TRBJ1-5; D is unresolved. V gave up 6 bases and J gave up 6 bases, with 12 bases separating them. The V gene's germline CDR1 is SGHVS and CDR2 FQNEAQ. The CDR3 length is 13 residues.

The chain has TRBV5-1 and TRBJ2-7; 9 bases map to TRBD2. J lost 3 bases, V lost 4 bases, and 8 bases had no gene match. The CDR3 contains 15 residues. Germline V gives CDR1 SGHRS, CDR2 YFSETQ. The DNA for the CDR3 is TGCGCCAGCAGCCCCGGGACTAGCAGTTACTACGAGCAGTACTTC. Its translation is CASSPGTSSYYEQYF.

This clone is a singleton in its sample. The V and J genes are TRBV14 and TRBJ1-1; D is ambiguous. Trimming pared 3 bases from V and 5 bases from J, leaving 10 bases between. Germline V gives CDR1 SGHDN, CDR2 FVKESK. This CDR3 is built from 13 residues. CDR3: CASSQGVRTEAFF. The CDR3 DNA follows: TGTGCCAGCAGCCAGGGTGTAAGGACTGAAGCTTTCTTT.

A note on this clone: Being one base from a much bigger clone, this may be a read error. The genes are TRBV28 and TRBJ2-7; D is ambiguous. Germline-derived CDR1 and CDR2 are MDHEN and SYDVKM. The V end lost 4 bases, the J end lost 0 bases, and 10 bases lay between the germline ends. The CDR3 is made up of 14 amino acids. In nucleotides, the CDR3 is TGTGCCAGCAGTTCCCTGATACGCTCCTACGAGCAGTACTTC. As protein: CASSSLIRSYEQYF.

The chain employs TRBV18 and TRBJ2-5, with 7 bases lining up with TRBD1. The V gene's germline CDR1 is KGHSH and CDR2 LQKENI. Trimming at V came to 2 bases and at J to 2 bases, leaving 5 bases not matched to a gene. CDR3 length: 15 residues. The CDR3 nucleotides read TGTGCCAGCTCACCATTCTCAGGGGGTCAAGAGACCCAGTACTTC. The encoded protein is CASSPFSGGQETQYF. The variable domain in full, with the rest retrieved from reference TRBV18 and TRBJ2-5, is NAGVMQNPRHLVRRRGQEARLRCSPMKGHSHVYWYRQLPEEGLKFMVYLQKENIIDESGMPKERFSAEFPKEGPSILRIQQVVRGDSAAYFCASSPFSGGQETQYFGPGTRLLVL.

This chain connects TRBV29-1 to TRBJ1-2; D is uncertain. CDR1 SQVTM and CDR2 ANQGSEA come from the germline V gene. The V and J ends lost 4 bases and 2 bases respectively, with 8 bases between them. The CDR3 length is 12 residues. The CDR3 protein is CSVVRENYGYTF. CDR3 sequence (DNA): TGCAGCGTTGTCCGAGAGAACTATGGCTACACCTTC.

Ten or more counts support this clone. At the DNA level, this CDR3 is encoded by other sequences in the same sample as well. The rearrangement links TRBV5-1 to TRBJ1-2, with D possibly matching TRBD1 (5 bases). V was clipped by 0 bases and J by 4 bases, with 7 bases between them. In germline, CDR1 is SGHRS, CDR2 YFSETQ. This CDR3 spans 13 amino acids. The CDR3 sequence is CASSLGQPYGYTF. Written as DNA, the CDR3 is TGCGCCAGCAGCTTGGGACAGCCCTATGGCTACACCTTC. The full variable domain, with the rest looked up from reference TRBV5-1 and TRBJ1-2, is KAGVTQTPRYLIKTRGQQVTLSCSPISGHRSVSWYQQTPGQGLQFLFEYFSETQRNKGNFPGRFSGRQFSNSRSEMNVSTLELGDSALYLCASSLGQPYGYTFGSGTRLTVV.

The genes are TRBV4-2 and TRBJ1-1; the D is unclear. This CDR3 is built from 11 residues. Trimming left V 4 bases short and J 7 bases short, with 7 bases between. Germline V gene sequence: CDR1 LGHNA, CDR2 YNFKEQ. The CDR3 nucleotides are TGTGCCAGCAGCCGCGACGGTGAAGCTTTCTTT. Amino acids: CASSRDGEAFF.